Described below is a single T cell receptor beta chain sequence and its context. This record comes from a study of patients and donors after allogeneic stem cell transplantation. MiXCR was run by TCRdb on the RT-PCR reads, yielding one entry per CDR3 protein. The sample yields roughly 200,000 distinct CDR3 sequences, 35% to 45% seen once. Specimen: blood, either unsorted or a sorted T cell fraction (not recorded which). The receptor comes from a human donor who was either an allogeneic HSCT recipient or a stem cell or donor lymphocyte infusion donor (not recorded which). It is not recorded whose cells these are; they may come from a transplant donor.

CDR3 coding DNA: TGTGCCAGCAGTCCAGGACTAGCAGGGCCCCGGGAGACCCAGTACTTC. Protein sequence: CASSPGLAGPRETQYF. J is TRBJ2-5 and V is TRBV28; 8 bases align to TRBD2. V was clipped by 5 bases and J by 5 bases; unmatched bases: 13. CDR3 length: 16 amino acids. Germline CDR1 reads MDHEN; CDR2 reads SYDVKM.